This TCR beta chain was identified in a study of blood T cell repertoires in COVID-19. On the study more broadly: There were acute and convalescent COVID-19 samples, and they came from the United States, Italy and Spain. T cells, B-cell-depleted T cells, or PBMCs supplied cDNA or gDNA.

This clone has only one observation. Per germline, CDR1 PRHDT and CDR2 FYEKMQ (reference sequence). The CDR3 loop spans 13 amino acids. The ends were cut back, 5 bases at V and 7 bases at J, with 12 bases in the middle. In the original analysis: Scientists estimated how many nucleated cells there were by amplifying reference gene primers. Sequencing was performed with immunoSEQ multiplex PCR; in TCRdb, only in-frame clones are kept and a portion is missing. Clone size and the V and J calls come from that table; the DNA yielded D and trimming. The table shows 180,000 or so clones, with around nine tenths occurring only once.

The V and J genes are TRBV13 and TRBJ2-1; D remains unclear. The specimen was peripheral blood. The receptor was derived from a man younger than 35 with active or convalescent COVID-19. DNA for the CDR3: TGTGCCAGCAGCGAGGTGCCGTTTAATGAGCAGTTCTTC. This gives the protein CASSEVPFNEQFF.